The TCR beta chain under discussion was sequenced for a study of blood T cell repertoires in COVID-19. On the study more broadly: T cells, B-cell-depleted T cells, or PBMCs supplied cDNA or gDNA.

V dropped 6 bases and J dropped 4 bases, with 15 bases sitting between them. The CDR3 consists of 15 residues. Germline V CDR1 and CDR2: MNHEY, SVGAGI. The data were produced by immunoSEQ multiplex PCR, yet TCRdb's version contains in-frame clones alone and is incomplete. The sample lists more than 300,000 clones, about 85% occurring once. The TCR comes from a woman in her twenties or thirties who had recovered from COVID-19. The gene calls are TRBV6-5 and TRBJ1-4; tentative D call: TRBD1 (6 bases). Sample: PBMCs or T cells enriched from blood (not recorded which). CDR3 nucleotide sequence: TGTGCCAGCAGCCCGACAGGCGTGATTAATGAAAAACTGTTTTTT. The encoded protein is CASSPTGVINEKLFF.